The 26 T cell receptor beta chains listed next were all sequenced from one sample in a study of blood T cell repertoires in COVID-19. TCRdb's table, derived via immunoSEQ multiplex PCR, lists solely in-frame clones and lacks some. The repertoire includes 210,000 or so clones, 88% of them detected once, and about 4% sits in the top ten. The sample taken for sequencing was PBMCs or T cells enriched from blood (not recorded which). The receptors originated from a woman aged 30 to 39 who had been exposed to COVID-19.

The chain combines TRBV13 with TRBJ2-3; D gene unclear. V lost 1 base to trimming and J lost 2 bases, with 4 bases between them. The CDR3 consists of 13 residues. Germline CDR1 PRHDT, CDR2 FYEKMQ (reference sequence). CDR3 sequence: CASSLDNTDTQYF. CDR3 nucleotide sequence: TGTGCCAGCAGCTTAGACAACACAGATACGCAGTATTTT.

The chain links TRBV5-1 to TRBJ2-7, with 9 bases matching TRBD2. After removal of 0 bases from V and 2 bases from J, the junction contained 12 bases not matched to a gene. This CDR3 has 18 residues. CDR1 and CDR2 (germline): SGHRS, YFSETQ. CDR3 amino acids: CASSLASTSGGRTYEQYF. CDR3 nucleotides: TGCGCCAGCAGCTTGGCCAGTACGAGCGGGGGGAGAACCTACGAGCAGTACTTC.

The rearrangement uses TRBV6-5 and TRBJ1-1; 9 bases match TRBD1. J gave up 4 bases and V 6 bases, and 6 bases lay outside the gene matches. The CDR3 has 14 amino acids. Looked up from germline, CDR1 is MNHEY and CDR2 is SVGAGI. As DNA, the CDR3 is TGTGCCAGCAGGACCGGACAGGGGCCCACTGAAGCTTTCTTT. Its protein product is CASRTGQGPTEAFF.

CDR3 sequence reads: CATSPTGPGEAFF. CDR3 sequence (DNA): TGTGCCACCAGTCCGACAGGCCCGGGGGAAGCTTTCTTT. V is TRBV7-9 and J is TRBJ1-1, with D maybe TRBD1 (6 bases). Germline loops: CDR1 SEHNR, CDR2 FQNEAQ (reference sequence). V lost 10 bases, J lost 8 bases, and 20 bases lay in between. The CDR3 covers 13 residues.

CDR3 amino acids: CASSQAETQYF. For the CDR3, the DNA is TGTGCCAGCAGCCAAGCGGAGACCCAGTACTTC. The rearrangement links TRBV16 to TRBJ2-5; D gene unclear. CDR1 and CDR2 from the germline V gene are KGHSY and FQNENV. This CDR3 contains 11 residues. Between the trimmed V and J ends, which lost 2 bases and 5 bases, there was a span of 3 bases.

V is TRBV19 and J is TRBJ2-5, with 8 bases fitting TRBD1. The length of the CDR3 is 12 residues. The V gene end was trimmed by 11 bases and the J gene end by 2 bases; junction bases not matched to a gene: 4. Germline lookup yields CDR1 LNHDA and CDR2 SQIVND (reference sequence). The CDR3 region is CASGQGQETQYF. Here the CDR3 DNA reads TGTGCCTCCGGACAGGGTCAAGAGACCCAGTACTTC.

This chain uses TRBV7-6 with TRBJ2-7; D possibly corresponds to TRBD2 (7 bases). Germline CDR1 is SGHVS and CDR2 is FNYEAQ. The CDR3 is 12 residues long. Deletions cut 5 bases from V and 7 bases from J, with 12 bases between. CDR3 nucleotides: TGTGCCAGCAGCGCGAGGGGGGGTGAGCAGTACTTC. Residues: CASSARGGEQYF.

The chain links TRBV12-3 or TRBV12-4 to TRBJ1-1, with 10 bases identical to TRBD1. The CDR3 sequence is 13 residues long. V gave up 4 bases and J gave up 5 bases; unmatched junction bases: 1. CDR3 residues: CASSWTGGTEAFF. In DNA, the CDR3 is TGTGCCAGCAGTTGGACAGGGGGGACTGAAGCTTTCTTT.

V and J are TRBV11-2 and TRBJ1-5, with TRBD1 matching over 10 bases. Germline-derived CDR1 and CDR2 are SGHAT and FQNNGV. The CDR3 sequence is 14 residues long. V lost 5 bases, J lost 5 bases, and 3 bases stayed unmatched. This CDR3 is CASSKTGGYQPQHF. In nucleotides, the CDR3 is TGTGCCAGCAGCAAGACAGGGGGCTATCAGCCCCAGCATTTT.

CDR3 coding DNA: TGTGCCAGCAGCCGAAAACAGAGAAACACCGGGGAGCTGTTTTTT. This translates into CASSRKQRNTGELFF. The chain combines TRBV6-5 with TRBJ2-2; D uncertain. Trimming removed 6 bases from V and 2 bases from J, with 13 bases in between. The CDR3 consists of 15 residues. Looked up from germline, CDR1 is MNHEY and CDR2 is SVGAGI.

A single count supports this clone. The V and J genes are TRBV5-6 and TRBJ2-7, with D possibly matching TRBD1 (6 bases). Germline assignment: CDR1 SGHDT and CDR2 YYEEEE. This CDR3 is built from 13 residues. V shed 0 bases and J shed 7 bases, with 11 bases lying between them. Here the CDR3 DNA reads TGTGCCAGCAGCTTGGGGGGACAAAAGGAGCAGTACTTC. This translates into CASSLGGQKEQYF.

V is TRBV3-1 (or the pseudogene TRBV3-2) and J is TRBJ2-7; the match to TRBD2 covers 8 bases. V trimming: 2 bases; J trimming: 2 bases; junction bases outside the gene matches: 5. CDR3 length equals 15 residues. CDR1 LGHDT and CDR2 YNNKEL come from the germline V gene (reference sequence). CDR3 region: CASSQQAGAAYEQYF. CDR3 coding DNA: TGTGCCAGCAGCCAACAAGCGGGAGCGGCCTACGAGCAGTACTTC.

V usage is TRBV6-6 and J usage is TRBJ2-7; 9 bases match TRBD1. J gave up 6 bases and V 6 bases, and 15 bases lay outside the gene matches. CDR3 length equals 16 residues. CDR1 is MNHNY, CDR2 SVGAGI, per germline (reference sequence). The CDR3 DNA reads as TGTGCCAGCAGCCAAGGGATCCGGGACAGGGCCTGCGAGCAGTACTTC. Protein product: CASSQGIRDRACEQYF.

The chain uses TRBV20-1 and TRBJ1-1; D remains ambiguous. The V end was cut by 1 base, the J end by 8 bases, with 8 bases between. The CDR3 runs to 11 residues. Germline values: CDR1 DFQATT, CDR2 SNEGSKA (reference sequence). CDR3 amino acids: CSARGSGEAFF. The CDR3 region has the DNA TGCAGTGCTAGAGGGTCGGGGGAAGCTTTCTTT.

This chain uses TRBV5-1 with TRBJ1-1; D call uncertain. V lost 0 bases and J lost 7, with 13 bases in between. The CDR3 covers 14 residues. CDR1 is SGHRS and CDR2 is YFSETQ in the germline V gene. Here the CDR3 reads CASSLVPGSSEAFF. DNA for the CDR3: TGCGCCAGCAGCTTGGTCCCGGGAAGTAGTGAAGCTTTCTTT.

The chain links TRBV19 to TRBJ2-3; 13 bases agree with TRBD2. The germline gives CDR1 LNHDA, CDR2 SQIVND (reference sequence). The V segment lost 4 bases and the J segment 6 bases; nucleotides outside the gene matches: 4. The CDR3 loop spans 15 amino acids. The chain's CDR3 is CASSRTSGSSDTQYF. The CDR3 DNA is TGTGCCAGTAGTAGGACTAGCGGGAGTTCGGATACGCAGTATTTT. The entire variable domain, with the rest obtained from reference TRBV19 and TRBJ2-3, is as follows: DGGITQSPKYLFRKEGQNVTLSCEQNLNHDAMYWYRQDPGQGLRLIYYSQIVNDFQKGDIAEGYSVSREKKESFPLTVTSAQKNPTAFYLCASSRTSGSSDTQYFGPGTRLTVL.

The chain recombines TRBV9 with TRBJ2-3, with TRBD1 matching 7 bases. The ends lost 0 bases at V and 1 base at J; junction bases unmatched: 2. The CDR3 sequence is 15 residues long. CDR1 is SGDLS, CDR2 YYNGEE, per germline. CDR3 nucleotides: TGTGCCAGCAGCGTAGAGGGGGCCCGCACAGATACGCAGTATTTT. Translation: CASSVEGARTDTQYF.

This clone is a singleton in its sample. V gene TRBV9 combines with J gene TRBJ2-2, with 8 positions matching TRBD2. The germline V gene has CDR1 SGDLS and CDR2 YYNGEE. V lost 0 bases and J lost 1; bases outside the gene matches: 2. This CDR3 contains 16 residues. This CDR3 reads CASSVGLAMNTGELFF. The CDR3 DNA sequence: TGTGCCAGCAGCGTAGGACTAGCGATGAACACCGGGGAGCTGTTTTTT.

The chain combines TRBV19 with TRBJ2-2, with 8 bases lining up with TRBD1. Germline V gives CDR1 LNHDA, CDR2 SQIVND (reference sequence). This CDR3 is built from 15 residues. V gave up 2 bases and J gave up 4 bases; unmatched junction bases: 3. The CDR3, as DNA: TGTGCCAGTAGTATACAGGGGGCGGGCACCGGGGAGCTGTTTTTT. This sequence encodes CASSIQGAGTGELFF.

The CDR3 reads CASSAWASRKNIQYF. DNA of the CDR3: TGCGCCAGCAGTGCCTGGGCGAGTCGCAAAAACATTCAGTACTTC. The chain combines TRBV10-2 with TRBJ2-4; D uncertain. The CDR3 contains 15 residues. Germline values: CDR1 WSHSY, CDR2 SAAADI. V gave up 4 bases and J gave up 3 bases, with 13 bases separating them.

CDR3 amino acids: CASSQAGGHYNEQFF. Written as DNA, the CDR3 is TGTGCCAGCAGCCAAGCGGGAGGCCACTACAATGAGCAGTTCTTC. This chain joins TRBV3-1 (or the pseudogene TRBV3-2) and TRBJ2-1; the match to TRBD2 covers 7 bases. V lost 1 base and J lost 3; bases outside the gene matches: 3. This CDR3 region has 15 residues. Germline CDR1 and CDR2: LGHDT and YNNKEL (reference sequence).

This rearrangement joins TRBV6-5 to TRBJ1-1; a possible D gene is TRBD1 (6 bases). Germline V lookup: CDR1 MNHEY, CDR2 SVGAGI. CDR3 length equals 13 residues. Trimming took off 2 bases at V and 3 bases at J, with 7 bases between the two ends. This chain's CDR3 is CASSYHRDTEAFF. For the CDR3, the DNA is TGTGCCAGCAGTTACCACAGGGACACTGAAGCTTTCTTT.

The J gene is TRBJ1-5, the V gene TRBV6-5; TRBD1 aligns across 8 bases. The CDR3 runs 15 residues. J lost 5 bases, V lost 8 bases, and 11 bases had no gene match. CDR1 is MNHEY, CDR2 SVGAGI, per germline. The CDR3 coding sequence is TGTGCCAGCCGGACCGGACAGGGAAACTATCAGCCCCAGCATTTT. It is translated as CASRTGQGNYQPQHF.

The J gene is TRBJ2-2, the V gene TRBV12-5, with 7 bases fitting TRBD2. CDR1 is LGHNT and CDR2 is FRNRAP in the germline V gene. After removal of 3 bases from V and 4 bases from J, the junction contained 5 bases not matched to a gene. This CDR3 has 15 residues. The CDR3 loop is CASGFGLGATGELFF. The CDR3 DNA is TGTGCTAGTGGTTTTGGACTAGGGGCCACCGGGGAGCTGTTTTTT.

This clone was observed a few times. In nucleotides, the CDR3 is TGTGCCAGCAGCTTAGTTGACAGCTATGGCTACACCTTC. This translates into CASSLVDSYGYTF. This chain joins TRBV7-9 and TRBJ1-2; possibly TRBD1 for D (5 bases). V was cut by 1 base and J by 4 bases, with 7 bases left in between. Looked up from germline, CDR1 is SEHNR and CDR2 is FQNEAQ (reference sequence). The CDR3 loop spans 13 amino acids.

This chain uses TRBV10-3 with TRBJ2-3; 10 bases agree with TRBD2. The CDR3 sequence is 17 residues long. Germline V gene lookup returns CDR1 ENHRY and CDR2 SYGVKD. Trimming removed 8 bases from V and 5 bases from J; junction bases left unmatched: 16. For the CDR3, the DNA is TGTGCCATCCGACGCCAGGACATAGCGGGAGGCGGAGATACGCAGTATTTT. Encoded protein: CAIRRQDIAGGGDTQYF.